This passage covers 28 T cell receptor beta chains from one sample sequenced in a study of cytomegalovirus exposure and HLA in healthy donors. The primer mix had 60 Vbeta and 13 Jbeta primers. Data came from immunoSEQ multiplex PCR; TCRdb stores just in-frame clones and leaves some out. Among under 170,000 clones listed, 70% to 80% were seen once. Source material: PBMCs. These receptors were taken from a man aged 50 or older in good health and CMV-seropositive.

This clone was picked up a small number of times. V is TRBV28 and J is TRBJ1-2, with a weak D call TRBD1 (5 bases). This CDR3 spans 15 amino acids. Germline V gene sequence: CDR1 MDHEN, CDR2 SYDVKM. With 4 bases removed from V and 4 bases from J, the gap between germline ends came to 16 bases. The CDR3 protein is CASSSQGRVPYGYTF. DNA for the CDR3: TGTGCCAGCAGTTCCCAGGGTAGAGTCCCCTATGGCTACACCTTC.

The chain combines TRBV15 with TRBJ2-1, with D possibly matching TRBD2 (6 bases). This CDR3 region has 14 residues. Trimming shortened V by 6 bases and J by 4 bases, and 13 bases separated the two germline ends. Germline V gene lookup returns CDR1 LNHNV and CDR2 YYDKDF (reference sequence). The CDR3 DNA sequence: TGTGCCACCAGGGGGGGTACGGTGTACAATGAGCAGTTCTTC. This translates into CATRGGTVYNEQFF.

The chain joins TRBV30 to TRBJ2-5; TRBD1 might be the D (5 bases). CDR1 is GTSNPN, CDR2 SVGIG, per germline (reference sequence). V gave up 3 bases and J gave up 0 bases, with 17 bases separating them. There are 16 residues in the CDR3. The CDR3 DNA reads TGTGCCTGGAGCGGTAGGGCAGGGTGGCACCAAGAGACCCAGTACTTC. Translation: CAWSGRAGWHQETQYF.

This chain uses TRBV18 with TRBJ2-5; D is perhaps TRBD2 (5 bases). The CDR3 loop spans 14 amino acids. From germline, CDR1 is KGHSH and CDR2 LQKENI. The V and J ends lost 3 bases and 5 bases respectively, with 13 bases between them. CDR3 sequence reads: CASSPPGSPETQYF. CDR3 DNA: TGTGCCAGCTCACCCCCGGGATCGCCCGAGACCCAGTACTTC.

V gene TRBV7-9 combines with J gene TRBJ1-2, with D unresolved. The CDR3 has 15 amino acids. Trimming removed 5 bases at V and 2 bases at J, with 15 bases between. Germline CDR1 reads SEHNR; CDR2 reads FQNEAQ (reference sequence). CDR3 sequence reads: CASSTLRRQNYGYTF. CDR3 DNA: TGTGCCAGCAGCACCCTGAGGAGGCAGAACTATGGCTACACCTTC.

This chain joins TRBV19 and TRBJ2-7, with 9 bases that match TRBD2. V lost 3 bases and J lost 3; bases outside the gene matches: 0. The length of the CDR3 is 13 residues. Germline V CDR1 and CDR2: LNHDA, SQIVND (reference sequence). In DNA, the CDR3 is TGTGCCAGTAGTATGACTAGCGGCTACGAGCAGTACTTC. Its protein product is CASSMTSGYEQYF.

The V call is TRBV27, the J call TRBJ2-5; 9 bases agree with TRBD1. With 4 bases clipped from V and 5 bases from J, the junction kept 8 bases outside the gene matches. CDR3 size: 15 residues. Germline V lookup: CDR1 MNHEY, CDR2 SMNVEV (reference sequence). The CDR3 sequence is CASSSRDREGETQYF. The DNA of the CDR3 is TGTGCCAGCAGTTCTCGGGACAGGGAGGGGGAGACCCAGTACTTC.

CDR3 protein: CASSLQGTTFYEQYF. CDR3 nucleotide sequence: TGTGCCAGCAGCCTGCAGGGAACGACTTTCTACGAGCAGTACTTC. This chain links TRBV28 with TRBJ2-7; tentative D call: TRBD1 (5 bases). Deletions cut 6 bases from V and 3 bases from J, with 18 bases between. The CDR3 totals 15 residues. Germline loops: CDR1 MDHEN, CDR2 SYDVKM.

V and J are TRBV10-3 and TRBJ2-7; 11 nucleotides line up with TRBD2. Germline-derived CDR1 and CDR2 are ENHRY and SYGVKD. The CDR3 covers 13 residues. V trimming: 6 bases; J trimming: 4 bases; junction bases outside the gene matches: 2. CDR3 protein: CAIRGTSGYEQYF. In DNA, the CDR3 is TGTGCCATCAGGGGGACTAGCGGATACGAGCAGTACTTC.

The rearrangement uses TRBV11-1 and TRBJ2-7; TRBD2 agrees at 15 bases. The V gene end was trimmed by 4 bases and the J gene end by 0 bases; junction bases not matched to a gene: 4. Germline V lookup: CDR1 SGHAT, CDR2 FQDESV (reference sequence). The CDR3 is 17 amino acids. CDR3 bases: TGTGCCAGCAGCTCGGGACTAGCGGGAGGCCACTCCTACGAGCAGTACTTC. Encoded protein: CASSSGLAGGHSYEQYF.

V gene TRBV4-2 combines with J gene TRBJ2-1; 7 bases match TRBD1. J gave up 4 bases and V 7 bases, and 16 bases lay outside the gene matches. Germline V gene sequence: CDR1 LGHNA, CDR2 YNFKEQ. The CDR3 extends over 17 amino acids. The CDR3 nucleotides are TGTGCCAGCACCCTCATCGGCCTAGGGGGCGCGTACAATGAGCAGTTCTTC. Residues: CASTLIGLGGAYNEQFF.

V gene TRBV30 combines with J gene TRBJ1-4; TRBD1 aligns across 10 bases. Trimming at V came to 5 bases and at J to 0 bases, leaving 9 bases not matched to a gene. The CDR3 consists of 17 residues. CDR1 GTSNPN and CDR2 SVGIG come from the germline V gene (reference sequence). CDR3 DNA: TGTGCCTGGGGGACAGGGGTGAGACACGCAACTAATGAAAAACTGTTTTTT. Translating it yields CAWGTGVRHATNEKLFF.

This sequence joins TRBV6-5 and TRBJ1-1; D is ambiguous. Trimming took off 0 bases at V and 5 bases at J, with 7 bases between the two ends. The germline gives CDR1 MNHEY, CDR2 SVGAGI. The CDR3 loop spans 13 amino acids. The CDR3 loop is CASSYSRRTEAFF. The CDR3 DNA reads TGTGCCAGCAGTTACTCGCGAAGAACTGAAGCTTTCTTT.

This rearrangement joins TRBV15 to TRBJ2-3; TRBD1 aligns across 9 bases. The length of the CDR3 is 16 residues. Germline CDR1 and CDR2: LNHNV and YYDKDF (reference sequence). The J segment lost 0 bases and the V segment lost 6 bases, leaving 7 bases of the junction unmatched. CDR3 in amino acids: CATRPTGQGSTDTQYF. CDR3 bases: TGTGCCACCAGACCCACGGGACAGGGAAGCACAGATACGCAGTATTTT.

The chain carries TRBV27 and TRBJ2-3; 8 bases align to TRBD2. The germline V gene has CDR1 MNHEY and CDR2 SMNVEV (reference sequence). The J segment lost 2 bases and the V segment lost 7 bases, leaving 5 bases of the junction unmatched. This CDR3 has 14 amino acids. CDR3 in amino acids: CASTFSGNTDTQYF. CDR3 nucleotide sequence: TGTGCCAGCACATTTAGCGGGAACACAGATACGCAGTATTTT.

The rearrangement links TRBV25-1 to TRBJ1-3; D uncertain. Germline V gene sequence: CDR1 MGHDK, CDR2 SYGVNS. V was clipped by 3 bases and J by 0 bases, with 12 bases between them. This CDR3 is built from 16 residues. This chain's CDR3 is CASSDPSGSSGNTIYF. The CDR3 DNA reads TGTGCCAGCAGTGACCCCTCTGGGAGCTCTGGAAACACCATATATTTT.

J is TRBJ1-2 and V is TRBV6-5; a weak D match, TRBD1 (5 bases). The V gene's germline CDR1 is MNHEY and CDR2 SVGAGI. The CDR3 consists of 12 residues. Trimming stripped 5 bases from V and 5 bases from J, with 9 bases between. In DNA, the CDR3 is TGTGCCAGCAGTGACGGGGGATATGGCTACACCTTC. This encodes CASSDGGYGYTF.

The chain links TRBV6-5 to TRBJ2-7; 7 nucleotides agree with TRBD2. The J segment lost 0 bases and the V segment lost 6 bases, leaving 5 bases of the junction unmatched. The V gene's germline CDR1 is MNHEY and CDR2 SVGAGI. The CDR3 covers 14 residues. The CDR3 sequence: CASRRGVNSYEQYF. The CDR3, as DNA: TGTGCCAGCAGACGGGGGGTTAACTCCTACGAGCAGTACTTC.

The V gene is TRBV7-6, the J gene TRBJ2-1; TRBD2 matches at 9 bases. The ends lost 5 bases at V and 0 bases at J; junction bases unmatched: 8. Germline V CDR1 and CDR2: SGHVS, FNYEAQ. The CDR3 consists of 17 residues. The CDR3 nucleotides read TGTGCCAGCAGCGCTAATAGCGGGAGTAACTCCTACAATGAGCAGTTCTTC. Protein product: CASSANSGSNSYNEQFF.

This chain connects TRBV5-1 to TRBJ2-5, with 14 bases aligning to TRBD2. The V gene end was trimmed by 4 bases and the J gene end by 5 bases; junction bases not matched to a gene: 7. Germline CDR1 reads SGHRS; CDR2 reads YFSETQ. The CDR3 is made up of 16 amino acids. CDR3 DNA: TGCGCCAGCAGCACTCGACTAGCGGGAGGGCCGGAGACCCAGTACTTC. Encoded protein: CASSTRLAGGPETQYF.

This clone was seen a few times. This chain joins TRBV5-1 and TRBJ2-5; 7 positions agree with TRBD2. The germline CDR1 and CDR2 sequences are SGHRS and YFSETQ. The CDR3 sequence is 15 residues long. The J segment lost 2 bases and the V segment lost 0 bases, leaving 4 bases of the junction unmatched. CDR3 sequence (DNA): TGCGCCAGCAGCTTGGTTGGTAGCGGGCAAGAGACCCAGTACTTC. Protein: CASSLVGSGQETQYF.

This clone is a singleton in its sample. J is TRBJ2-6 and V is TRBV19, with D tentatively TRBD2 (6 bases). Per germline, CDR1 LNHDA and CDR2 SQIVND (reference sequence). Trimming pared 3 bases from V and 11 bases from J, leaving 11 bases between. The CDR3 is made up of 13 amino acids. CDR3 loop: CASSMAGRYVLTF. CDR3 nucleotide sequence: TGTGCCAGTAGTATGGCAGGGAGGTACGTCCTGACTTTC.

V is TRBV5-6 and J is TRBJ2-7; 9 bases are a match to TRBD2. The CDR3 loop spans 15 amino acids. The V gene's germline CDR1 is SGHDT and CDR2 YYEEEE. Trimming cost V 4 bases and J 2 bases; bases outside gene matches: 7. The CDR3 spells CASSRGAGGTYEQYF. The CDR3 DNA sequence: TGTGCCAGCAGCCGGGGGGCGGGAGGGACCTACGAGCAGTACTTC.

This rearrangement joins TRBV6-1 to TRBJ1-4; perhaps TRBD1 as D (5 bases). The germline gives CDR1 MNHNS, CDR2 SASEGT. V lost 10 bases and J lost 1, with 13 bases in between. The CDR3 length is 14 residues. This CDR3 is CATKQAGTNEKLFF. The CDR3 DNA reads TGTGCCACCAAACAGGCCGGAACTAATGAAAAACTGTTTTTT.

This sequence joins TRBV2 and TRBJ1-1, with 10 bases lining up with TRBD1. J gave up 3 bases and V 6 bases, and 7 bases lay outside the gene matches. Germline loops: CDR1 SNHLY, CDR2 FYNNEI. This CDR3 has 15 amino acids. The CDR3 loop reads CASRRDRGLDTEAFF. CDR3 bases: TGTGCCAGCAGGCGGGACAGGGGATTGGACACTGAAGCTTTCTTT.

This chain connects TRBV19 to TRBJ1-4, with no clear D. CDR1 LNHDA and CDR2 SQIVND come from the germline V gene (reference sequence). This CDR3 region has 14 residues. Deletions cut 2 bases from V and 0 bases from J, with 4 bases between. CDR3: CASSISATNEKLFF. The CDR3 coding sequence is TGTGCCAGTAGTATATCGGCAACTAATGAAAAACTGTTTTTT.

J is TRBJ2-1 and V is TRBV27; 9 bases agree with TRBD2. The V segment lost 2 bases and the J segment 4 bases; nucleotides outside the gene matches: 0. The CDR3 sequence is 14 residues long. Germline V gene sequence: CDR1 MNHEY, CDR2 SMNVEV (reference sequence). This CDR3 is CASSLGLAYNEQFF. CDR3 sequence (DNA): TGTGCCAGCAGTTTAGGACTAGCGTACAATGAGCAGTTCTTC.

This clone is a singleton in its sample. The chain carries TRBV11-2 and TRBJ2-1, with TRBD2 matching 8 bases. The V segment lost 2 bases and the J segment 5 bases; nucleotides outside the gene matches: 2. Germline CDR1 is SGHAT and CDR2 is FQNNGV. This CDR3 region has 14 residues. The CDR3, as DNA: TGTGCCAGCAGCTTATTAGCGGGGAACAATGAGCAGTTCTTC. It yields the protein CASSLLAGNNEQFF.